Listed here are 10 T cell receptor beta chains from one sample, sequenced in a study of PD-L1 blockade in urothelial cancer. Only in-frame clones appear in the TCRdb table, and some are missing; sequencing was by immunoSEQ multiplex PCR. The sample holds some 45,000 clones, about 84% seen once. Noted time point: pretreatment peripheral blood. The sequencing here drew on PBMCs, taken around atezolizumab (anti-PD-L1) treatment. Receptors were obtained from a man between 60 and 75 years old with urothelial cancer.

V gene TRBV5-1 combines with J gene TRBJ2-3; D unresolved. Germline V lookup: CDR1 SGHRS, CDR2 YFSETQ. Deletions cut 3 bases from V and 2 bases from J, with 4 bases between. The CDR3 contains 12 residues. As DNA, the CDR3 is TGCGCCAGCAGCTCTAACACAGATACGCAGTATTTT. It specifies CASSSNTDTQYF.

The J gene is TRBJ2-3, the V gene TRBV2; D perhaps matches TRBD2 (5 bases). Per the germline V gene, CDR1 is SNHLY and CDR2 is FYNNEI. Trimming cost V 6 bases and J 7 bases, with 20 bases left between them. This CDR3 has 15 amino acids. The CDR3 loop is CASSGGLTFSNTQYF. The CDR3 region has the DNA TGTGCCAGCAGCGGTGGACTTACATTCAGTAATACGCAGTATTTT.

CDR3 sequence: CASSLLVSGHNEQFF. CDR3 nucleotide sequence: TGTGCCAGCAGCTTATTGGTTAGCGGGCACAATGAGCAGTTCTTC. The gene calls are TRBV7-2 and TRBJ2-1; 7 bases agree with TRBD2. V lost 2 bases and J lost 5; bases outside the gene matches: 6. The germline gives CDR1 SGHTA, CDR2 FQGNSA. The CDR3 has 15 residues.

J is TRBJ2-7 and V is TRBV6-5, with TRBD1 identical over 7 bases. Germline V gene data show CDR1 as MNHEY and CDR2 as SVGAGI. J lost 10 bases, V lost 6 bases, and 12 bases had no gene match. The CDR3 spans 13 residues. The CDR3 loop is CASRNRPTGFQYF. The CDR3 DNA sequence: TGTGCCAGCAGAAATAGGCCGACAGGGTTTCAGTACTTC.

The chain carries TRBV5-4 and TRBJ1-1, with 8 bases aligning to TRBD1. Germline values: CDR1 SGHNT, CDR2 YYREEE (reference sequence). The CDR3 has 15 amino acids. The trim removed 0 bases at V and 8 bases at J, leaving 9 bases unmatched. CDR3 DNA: TGTGCCAGCAGCTTGGCACCAGGGGGCTCCGGAGAAGCTTTCTTT. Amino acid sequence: CASSLAPGGSGEAFF.

The DNA of the CDR3 is TGTGCCGTTCTCGGGACAGGGGCGAGTGGCTCTGGGGCCAACGTCCTGACTTTC. The encoded protein is CAVLGTGASGSGANVLTF. J is TRBJ2-6 and V is TRBV28; TRBD1 matches 10 bases. In germline, CDR1 is MDHEN, CDR2 SYDVKM. V shed 11 bases, J shed 0 bases, and the junction held 13 bases outside the gene matches. The CDR3 totals 18 residues.

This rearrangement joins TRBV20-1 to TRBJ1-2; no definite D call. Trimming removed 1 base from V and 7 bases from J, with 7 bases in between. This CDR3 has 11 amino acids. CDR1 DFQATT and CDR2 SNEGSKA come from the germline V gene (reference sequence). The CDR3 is CSARAPRGYTF. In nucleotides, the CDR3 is TGCAGTGCTAGAGCCCCCCGTGGCTACACCTTC.

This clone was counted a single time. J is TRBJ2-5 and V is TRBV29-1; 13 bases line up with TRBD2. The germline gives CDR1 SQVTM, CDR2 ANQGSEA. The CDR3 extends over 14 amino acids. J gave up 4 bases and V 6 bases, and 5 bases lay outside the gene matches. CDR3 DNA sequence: TGCAGCGTCACTAGCGGGGGGGCCGGAGAGACCCAGTACTTC. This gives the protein CSVTSGGAGETQYF.

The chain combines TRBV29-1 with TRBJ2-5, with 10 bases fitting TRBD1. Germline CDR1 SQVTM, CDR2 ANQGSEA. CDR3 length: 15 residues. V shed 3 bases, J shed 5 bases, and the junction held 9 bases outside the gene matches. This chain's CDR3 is CSVDAGQGRGETQYF. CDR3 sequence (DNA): TGCAGCGTTGATGCGGGACAGGGGCGAGGGGAGACCCAGTACTTC.

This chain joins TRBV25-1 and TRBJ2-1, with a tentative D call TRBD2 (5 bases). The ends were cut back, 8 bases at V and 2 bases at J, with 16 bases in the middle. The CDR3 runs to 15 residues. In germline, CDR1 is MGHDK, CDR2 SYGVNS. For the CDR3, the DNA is TGTGCCAGCCGACCCACCAGCGGACCCTACAATGAGCAGTTCTTC. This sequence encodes CASRPTSGPYNEQFF.